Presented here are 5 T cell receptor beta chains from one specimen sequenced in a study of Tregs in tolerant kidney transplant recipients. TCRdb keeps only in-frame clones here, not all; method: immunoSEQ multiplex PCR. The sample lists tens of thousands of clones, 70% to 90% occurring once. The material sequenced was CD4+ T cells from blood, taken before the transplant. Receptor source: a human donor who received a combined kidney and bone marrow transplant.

The DNA of the CDR3 is TGTGCCAGCAGCTTTCAGGGGGGAAGGATCAATGAGCAGTTCTTC. Translating it yields CASSFQGGRINEQFF. The chain employs TRBV7-9 and TRBJ2-1, with D maybe TRBD1 (7 bases). From germline, CDR1 is SEHNR and CDR2 FQNEAQ (reference sequence). V was shortened by 3 bases and J by 6 bases, with 15 bases between the two germline ends. The CDR3 extends over 15 amino acids.

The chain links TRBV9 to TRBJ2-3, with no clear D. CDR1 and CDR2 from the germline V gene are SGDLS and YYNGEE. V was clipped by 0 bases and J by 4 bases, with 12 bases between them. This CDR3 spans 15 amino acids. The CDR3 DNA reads TGTGCCAGCAGCGTAGGAGGATACGGCGCAGATACGCAGTATTTT. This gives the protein CASSVGGYGADTQYF. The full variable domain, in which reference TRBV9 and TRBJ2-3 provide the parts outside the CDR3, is DSGVTQTPKHLITATGQRVTLRCSPRSGDLSVYWYQQSLDQGLQFLIQYYNGEERAKGNILERFSAQQFPDLHSELNLSSLELGDSALYFCASSVGGYGADTQYFGPGTRLTVL.

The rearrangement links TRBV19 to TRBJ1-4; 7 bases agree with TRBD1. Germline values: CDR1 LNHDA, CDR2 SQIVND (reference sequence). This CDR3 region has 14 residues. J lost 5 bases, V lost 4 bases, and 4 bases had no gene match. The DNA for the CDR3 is TGTGCCAGTAGTACCGGGACAGCAAATGAAAAACTGTTTTTT. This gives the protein CASSTGTANEKLFF.

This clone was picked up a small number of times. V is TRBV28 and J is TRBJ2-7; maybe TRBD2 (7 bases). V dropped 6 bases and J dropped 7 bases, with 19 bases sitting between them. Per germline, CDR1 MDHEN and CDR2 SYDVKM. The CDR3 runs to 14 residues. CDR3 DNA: TGTGCCAGCAGCCCTCCAGGGAGGGGGAGGGAGCAGTACTTC. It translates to CASSPPGRGREQYF.

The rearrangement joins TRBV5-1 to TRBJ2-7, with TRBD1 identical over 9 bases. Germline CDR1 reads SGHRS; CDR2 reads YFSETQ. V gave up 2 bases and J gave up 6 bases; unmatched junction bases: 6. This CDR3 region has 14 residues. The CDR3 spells CASSFSGDRAEQYF. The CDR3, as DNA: TGCGCCAGCAGCTTTTCAGGGGACAGGGCCGAGCAGTACTTC.